The clone carrying this T cell receptor (beta chain) turned up a few times. Its antigen is not identified. These data originate in a study of beta chain features in type 1 diabetes. Study-wide background: What patients shared with healthy donors was a similar profile of age, gender and cell yields.

With 2 bases removed from V and 3 bases from J, the gap between germline ends came to 12 bases. Germline CDR1 and CDR2: LGHNA and YNFKEQ. The CDR3 totals 15 residues. Reverse transcribing all isolated RNA meant expressed TCRB transcripts were sequenced. About 3.7 million reads per sample were averaged for naive, central memory and regulatory samples. The data were produced by immunoSEQ multiplex PCR, yet TCRdb's version contains in-frame clones alone and is incomplete. The table includes around 140,000 clones, about 10% detected once. Study-level points and caveats: Shortening that was moderate but significant affected the TCRB CDR3s of Type 1 diabetes patients in all four CD4+ subsets. Compared with healthy donors, patients appeared to share more similar naive, central memory and regulatory TCRB repertoires.

This clonotype was sampled from a young man with type 1 diabetes. Sequenced material: central memory CD4+ T cells from blood. This chain connects TRBV4-2 to TRBJ2-3; a weak D match, TRBD1 (6 bases). CDR3: CASSQPGQSTDTQYF. CDR3 nucleotides: TGTGCCAGCAGCCAACCGGGACAATCGACAGATACGCAGTATTTT.